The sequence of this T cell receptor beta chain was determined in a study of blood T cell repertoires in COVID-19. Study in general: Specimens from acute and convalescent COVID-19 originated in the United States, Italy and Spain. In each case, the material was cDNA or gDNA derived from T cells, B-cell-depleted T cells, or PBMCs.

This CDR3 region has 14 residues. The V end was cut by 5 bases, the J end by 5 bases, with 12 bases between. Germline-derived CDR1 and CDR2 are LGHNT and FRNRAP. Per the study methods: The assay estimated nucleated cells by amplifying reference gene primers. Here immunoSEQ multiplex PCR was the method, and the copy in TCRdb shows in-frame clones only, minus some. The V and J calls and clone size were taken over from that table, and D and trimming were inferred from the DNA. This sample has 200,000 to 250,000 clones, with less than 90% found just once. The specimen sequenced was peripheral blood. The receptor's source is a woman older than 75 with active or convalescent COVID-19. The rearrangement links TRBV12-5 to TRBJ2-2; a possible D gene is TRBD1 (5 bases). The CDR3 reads CASGLPRDTGELFF. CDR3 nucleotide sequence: TGTGCTAGTGGTCTACCCAGGGATACCGGGGAGCTGTTTTTT.